This TCR beta chain was retrieved from a study of neurological immune-mediated disorders. Study results and caveats: The multiple sclerosis repertoire cluster had no clinical or MRI correlate. Among expanded clones, no CDR3 amino acid sequences were shared across subjects, a pattern suggesting private repertoires in all groups.

The time point was: longitudinal time-point 3. TCRdb re-called the 5' RACE reads with MiXCR, one entry per CDR3 protein. The data hold approximately 84,000 distinct CDR3 sequences, with approximately 4.3% observed a single time. The sample holds many counts of this clonotype. Its specificity is not known. What was sequenced was PBMCs. The clonotype comes from an older woman with multiple sclerosis.

CDR3 coding DNA: TGTGCCAGCAGCCGTTCGACCCTCGCCCTTGAGCCCCAGCATTTT. Translation: CASSRSTLALEPQHF. The rearrangement links TRBV12-3 or TRBV12-4 to TRBJ1-5, with D unclear. This CDR3 has 15 amino acids. Trimming left V 6 bases short and J 8 bases short, with 20 bases between.